This TCR beta chain derives from a study of blood T cell repertoires in COVID-19. Overall study context: The United States, Italy and Spain provided the acute and convalescent COVID-19 samples. Nucleic acid was either cDNA or gDNA, and it came from T cells, B-cell-depleted T cells, or PBMCs.

Profiled with immunoSEQ multiplex PCR; TCRdb holds only in-frame clones, not every one. The repertoire includes more than 250,000 clones, more than 70% of them detected once, and roughly 6.7% sits in the top ten. Trimming took 0 bases from V and 5 from J, leaving 17 bases between them. The CDR3 has 16 amino acids. CDR1 and CDR2 from the germline V gene are SGDLS and YYNGEE. The sequenced sample was peripheral blood. The clonotype was recovered from a man aged 18-30 years who had recovered from COVID-19. This sequence joins TRBV9 and TRBJ2-5, with D perhaps TRBD1 (5 bases). CDR3 nucleotide sequence: TGTGCCAGCAGCGTAGGGGTGGGGCCCCAAGGGGAGACCCAGTACTTC. It yields the protein CASSVGVGPQGETQYF.